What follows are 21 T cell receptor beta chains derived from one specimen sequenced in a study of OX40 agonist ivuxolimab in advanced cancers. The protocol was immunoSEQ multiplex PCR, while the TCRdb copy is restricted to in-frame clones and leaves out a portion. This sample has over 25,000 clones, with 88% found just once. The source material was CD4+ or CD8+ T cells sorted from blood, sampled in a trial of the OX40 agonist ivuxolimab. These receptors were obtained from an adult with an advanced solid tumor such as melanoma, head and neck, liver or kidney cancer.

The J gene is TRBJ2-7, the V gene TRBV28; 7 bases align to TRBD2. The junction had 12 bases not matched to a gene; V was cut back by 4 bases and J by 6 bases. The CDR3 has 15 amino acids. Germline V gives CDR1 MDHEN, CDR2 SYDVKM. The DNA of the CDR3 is TGTGCCAGCAGTTCCCCCTTGACTAGCACGGGCGAGCAGTACTTC. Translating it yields CASSSPLTSTGEQYF.

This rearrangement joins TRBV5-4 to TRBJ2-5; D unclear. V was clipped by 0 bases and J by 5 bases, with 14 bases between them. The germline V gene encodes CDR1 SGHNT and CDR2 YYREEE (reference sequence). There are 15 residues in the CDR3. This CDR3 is CASSLGPLVSETQYF. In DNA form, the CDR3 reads TGTGCCAGCAGCTTGGGGCCACTGGTCTCGGAGACCCAGTACTTC.

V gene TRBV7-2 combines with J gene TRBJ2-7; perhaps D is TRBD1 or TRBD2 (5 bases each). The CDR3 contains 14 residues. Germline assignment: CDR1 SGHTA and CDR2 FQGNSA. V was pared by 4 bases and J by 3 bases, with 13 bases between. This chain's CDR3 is CASSYAPGGYEQYF. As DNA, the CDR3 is TGTGCCAGCAGCTACGCCCCTGGGGGCTACGAGCAGTACTTC.

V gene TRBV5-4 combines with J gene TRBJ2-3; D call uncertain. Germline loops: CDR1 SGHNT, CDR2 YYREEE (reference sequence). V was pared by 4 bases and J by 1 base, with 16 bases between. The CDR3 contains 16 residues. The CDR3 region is CASSIYLGPGTDTQYF. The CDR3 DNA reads TGTGCCAGCAGCATCTACCTAGGACCAGGCACAGATACGCAGTATTTT.

The CDR3: CASSPGQGTLSYEQYF. In DNA form, the CDR3 reads TGTGCCAGCAGCCCGGGACAGGGGACGTTATCCTACGAGCAGTACTTC. The chain is built from TRBV7-9 and TRBJ2-7; TRBD1 matches 10 bases. The germline V gene encodes CDR1 SEHNR and CDR2 FQNEAQ (reference sequence). Trimming removed 5 bases from V and 1 base from J; junction bases left unmatched: 8. The CDR3 length is 16 residues.

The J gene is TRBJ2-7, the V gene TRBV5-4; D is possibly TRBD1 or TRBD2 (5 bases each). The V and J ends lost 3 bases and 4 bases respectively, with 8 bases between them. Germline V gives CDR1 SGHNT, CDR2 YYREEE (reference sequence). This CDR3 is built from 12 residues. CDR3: CASSSWGYEQYF. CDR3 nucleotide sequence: TGTGCCAGCAGCTCGTGGGGGTACGAGCAGTACTTC. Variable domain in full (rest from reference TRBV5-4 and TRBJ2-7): ETGVTQSPTHLIKTRGQQVTLRCSSQSGHNTVSWYQQALGQGPQFIFQYYREEENGRGNFPPRFSGLQFPNYSSELNVNALELDDSALYLCASSSWGYEQYFGPGTRLTVT.

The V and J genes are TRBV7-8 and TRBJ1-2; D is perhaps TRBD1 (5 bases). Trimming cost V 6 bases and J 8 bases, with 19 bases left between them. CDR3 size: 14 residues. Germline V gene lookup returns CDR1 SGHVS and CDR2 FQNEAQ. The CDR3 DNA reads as TGTGCCAGCAGGCAAGATGGAGGGGTCAGCGGCTACACCTTC. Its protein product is CASRQDGGVSGYTF.

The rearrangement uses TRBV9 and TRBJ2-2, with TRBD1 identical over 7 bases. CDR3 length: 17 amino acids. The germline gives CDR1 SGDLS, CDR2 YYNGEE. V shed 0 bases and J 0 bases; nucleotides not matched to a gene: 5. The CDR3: CASSVAPGQPNTGELFF. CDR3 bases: TGTGCCAGCAGCGTAGCTCCGGGACAGCCGAACACCGGGGAGCTGTTTTTT.

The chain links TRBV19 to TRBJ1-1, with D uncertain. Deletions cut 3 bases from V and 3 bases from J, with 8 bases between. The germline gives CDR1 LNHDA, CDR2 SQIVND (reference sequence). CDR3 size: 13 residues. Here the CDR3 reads CASSMAGHTEAFF. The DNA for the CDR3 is TGTGCCAGTAGTATGGCCGGGCACACTGAAGCTTTCTTT.

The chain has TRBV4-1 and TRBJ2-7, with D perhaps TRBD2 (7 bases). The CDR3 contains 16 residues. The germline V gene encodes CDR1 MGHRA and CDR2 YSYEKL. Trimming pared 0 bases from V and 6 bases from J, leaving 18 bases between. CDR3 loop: CASSQDTRGGTGEQYF. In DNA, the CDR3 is TGCGCCAGCAGCCAAGATACAAGGGGGGGGACGGGCGAGCAGTACTTC.

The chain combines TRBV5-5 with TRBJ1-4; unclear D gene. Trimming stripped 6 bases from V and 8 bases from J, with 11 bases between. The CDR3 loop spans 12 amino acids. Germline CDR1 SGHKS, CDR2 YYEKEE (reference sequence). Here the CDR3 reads CASTPSGEKLFF. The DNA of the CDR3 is TGTGCCAGCACCCCCTCGGGGGAAAAACTGTTTTTT.

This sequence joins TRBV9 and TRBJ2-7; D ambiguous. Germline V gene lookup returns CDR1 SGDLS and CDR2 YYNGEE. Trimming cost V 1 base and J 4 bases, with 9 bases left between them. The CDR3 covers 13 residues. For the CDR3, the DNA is TGTGCCAGCAGCGTAACCTCTGGGTACGAGCAGTACTTC. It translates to CASSVTSGYEQYF.

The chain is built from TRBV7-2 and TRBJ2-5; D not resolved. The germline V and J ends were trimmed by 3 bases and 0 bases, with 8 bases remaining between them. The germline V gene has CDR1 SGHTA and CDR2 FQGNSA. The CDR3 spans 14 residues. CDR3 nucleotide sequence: TGTGCCAGCAGCTTCCCCCTTCACCAAGAGACCCAGTACTTC. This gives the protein CASSFPLHQETQYF.

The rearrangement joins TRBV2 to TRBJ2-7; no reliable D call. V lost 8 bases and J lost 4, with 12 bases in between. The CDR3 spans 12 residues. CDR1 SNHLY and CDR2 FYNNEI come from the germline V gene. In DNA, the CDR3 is TGTGCCAGCTCCATTAATACATACGAGCAGTACTTC. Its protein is CASSINTYEQYF.

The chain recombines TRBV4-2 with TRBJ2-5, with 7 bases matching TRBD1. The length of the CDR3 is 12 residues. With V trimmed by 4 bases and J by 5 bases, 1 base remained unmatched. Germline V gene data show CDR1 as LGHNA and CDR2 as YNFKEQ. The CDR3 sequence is CASSPTGETQYF. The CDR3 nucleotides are TGTGCCAGCAGCCCGACAGGGGAGACCCAGTACTTC.

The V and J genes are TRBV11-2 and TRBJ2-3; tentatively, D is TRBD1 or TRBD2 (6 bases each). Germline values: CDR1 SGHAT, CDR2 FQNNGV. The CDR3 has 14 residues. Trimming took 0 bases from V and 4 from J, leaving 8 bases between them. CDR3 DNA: TGTGCCAGCAGCTTAGAAGGGGGGCCAGATACGCAGTATTTT. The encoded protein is CASSLEGGPDTQYF.

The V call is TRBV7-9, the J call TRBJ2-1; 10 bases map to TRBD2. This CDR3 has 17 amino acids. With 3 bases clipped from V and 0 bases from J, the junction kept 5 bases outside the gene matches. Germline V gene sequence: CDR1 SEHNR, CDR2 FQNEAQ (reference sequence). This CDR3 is CASSLILAGDSYNEQFF. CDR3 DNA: TGTGCCAGCAGCTTGATCCTAGCGGGGGACTCCTACAATGAGCAGTTCTTC. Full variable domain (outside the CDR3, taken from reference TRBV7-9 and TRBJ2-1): DTGVSQNPRHKITKRGQNVTFRCDPISEHNRLYWYRQTLGQGPEFLTYFQNEAQLEKSRLLSDRFSAERPKGSFSTLEIQRTEQGDSAMYLCASSLILAGDSYNEQFFGPGTRLTVL.

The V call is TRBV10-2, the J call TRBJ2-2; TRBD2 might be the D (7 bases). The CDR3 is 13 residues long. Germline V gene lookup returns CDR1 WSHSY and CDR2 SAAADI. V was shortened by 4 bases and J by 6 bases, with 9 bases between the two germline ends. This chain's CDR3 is CASSVGGPGELFF. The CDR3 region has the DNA TGCGCCAGCAGTGTCGGGGGGCCCGGGGAGCTGTTTTTT.

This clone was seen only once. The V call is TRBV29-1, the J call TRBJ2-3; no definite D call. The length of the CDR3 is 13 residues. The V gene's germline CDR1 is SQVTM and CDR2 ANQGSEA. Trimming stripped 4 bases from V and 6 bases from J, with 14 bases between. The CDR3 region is CSVVFSIGDTQYF. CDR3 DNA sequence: TGCAGCGTTGTTTTTTCTATAGGGGATACGCAGTATTTT.

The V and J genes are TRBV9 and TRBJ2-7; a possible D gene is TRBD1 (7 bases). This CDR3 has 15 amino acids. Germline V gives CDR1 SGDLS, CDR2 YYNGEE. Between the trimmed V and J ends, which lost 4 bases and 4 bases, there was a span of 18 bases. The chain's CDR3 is CASSPGGGTDYEQYF. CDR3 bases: TGTGCCAGCAGCCCCGGAGGGGGGACAGATTACGAGCAGTACTTC.

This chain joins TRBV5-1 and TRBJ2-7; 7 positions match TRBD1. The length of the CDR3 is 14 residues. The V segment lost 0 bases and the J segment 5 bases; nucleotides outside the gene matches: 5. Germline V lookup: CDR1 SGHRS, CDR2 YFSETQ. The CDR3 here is CASSLVGGSNEQYF. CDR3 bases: TGCGCCAGCAGCTTGGTAGGGGGCTCGAACGAGCAGTACTTC.